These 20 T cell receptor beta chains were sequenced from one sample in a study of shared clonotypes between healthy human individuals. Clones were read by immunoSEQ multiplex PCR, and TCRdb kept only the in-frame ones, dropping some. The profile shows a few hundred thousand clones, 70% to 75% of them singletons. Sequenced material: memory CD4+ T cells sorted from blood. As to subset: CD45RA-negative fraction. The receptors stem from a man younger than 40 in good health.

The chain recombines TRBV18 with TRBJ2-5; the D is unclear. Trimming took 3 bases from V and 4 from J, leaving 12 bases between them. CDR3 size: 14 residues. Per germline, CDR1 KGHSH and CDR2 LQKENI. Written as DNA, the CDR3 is TGTGCCAGCTCACCTACCTCACTCGGAGAGACCCAGTACTTC. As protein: CASSPTSLGETQYF.

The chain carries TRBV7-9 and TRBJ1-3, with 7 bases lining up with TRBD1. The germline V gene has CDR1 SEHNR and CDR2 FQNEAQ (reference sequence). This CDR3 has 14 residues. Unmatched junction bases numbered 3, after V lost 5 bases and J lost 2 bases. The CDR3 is CASSRDRAGNTIYF. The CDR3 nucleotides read TGTGCCAGCAGCCGTGACAGGGCTGGAAACACCATATATTTT.

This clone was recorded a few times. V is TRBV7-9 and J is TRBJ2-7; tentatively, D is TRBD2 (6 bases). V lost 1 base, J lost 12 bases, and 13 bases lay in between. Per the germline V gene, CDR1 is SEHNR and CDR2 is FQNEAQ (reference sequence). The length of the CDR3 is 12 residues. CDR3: CASSLEAGRGYF. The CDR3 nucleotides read TGTGCCAGCAGCTTAGAAGCCGGGAGAGGGTACTTC.

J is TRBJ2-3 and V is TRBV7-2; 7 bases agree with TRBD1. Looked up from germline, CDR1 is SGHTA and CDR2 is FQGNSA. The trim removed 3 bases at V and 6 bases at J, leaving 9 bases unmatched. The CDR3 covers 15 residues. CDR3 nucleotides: TGTGCCAGCAGCTTGCACAGGGGATCATCTGATACGCAGTATTTT. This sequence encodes CASSLHRGSSDTQYF. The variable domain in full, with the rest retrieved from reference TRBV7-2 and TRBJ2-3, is GAGVSQSPSNKVTEKGKDVELRCDPISGHTALYWYRQSLGQGLEFLIYFQGNSAPDKSGLPSDRFSAERTGGSVSTLTIQRTQQEDSAVYLCASSLHRGSSDTQYFGPGTRLTVL.

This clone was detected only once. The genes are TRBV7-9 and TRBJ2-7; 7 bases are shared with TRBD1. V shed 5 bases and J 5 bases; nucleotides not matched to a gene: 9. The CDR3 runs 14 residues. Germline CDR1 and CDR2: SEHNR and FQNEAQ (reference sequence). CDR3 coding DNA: TGTGCCAGCAGCGAACAAAGGGGGCTCAACGAGCAGTACTTC. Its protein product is CASSEQRGLNEQYF. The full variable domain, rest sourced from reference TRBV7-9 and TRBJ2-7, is DTGVSQNPRHKITKRGQNVTFRCDPISEHNRLYWYRQTLGQGPEFLTYFQNEAQLEKSRLLSDRFSAERPKGSFSTLEIQRTEQGDSAMYLCASSEQRGLNEQYFGPGTRLTVT.

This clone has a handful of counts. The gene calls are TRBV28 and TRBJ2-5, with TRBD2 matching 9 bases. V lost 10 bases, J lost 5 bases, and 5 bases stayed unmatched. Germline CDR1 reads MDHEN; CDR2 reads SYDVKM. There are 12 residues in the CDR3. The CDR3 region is CATVTSGETQYF. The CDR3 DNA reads TGTGCCACCGTGACTAGCGGCGAGACCCAGTACTTC.

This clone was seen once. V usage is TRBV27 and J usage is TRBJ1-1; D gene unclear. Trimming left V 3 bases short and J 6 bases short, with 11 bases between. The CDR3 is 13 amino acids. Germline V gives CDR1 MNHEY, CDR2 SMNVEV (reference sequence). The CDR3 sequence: CASSFQGRSEAFF. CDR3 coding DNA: TGTGCCAGCAGTTTTCAAGGACGGTCTGAAGCTTTCTTT.

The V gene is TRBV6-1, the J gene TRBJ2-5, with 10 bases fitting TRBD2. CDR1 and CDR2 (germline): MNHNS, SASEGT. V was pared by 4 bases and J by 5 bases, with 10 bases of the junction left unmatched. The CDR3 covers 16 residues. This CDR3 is CASSGWTSGGGETQYF. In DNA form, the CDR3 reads TGTGCCAGCAGTGGATGGACTAGCGGTGGGGGGGAGACCCAGTACTTC.

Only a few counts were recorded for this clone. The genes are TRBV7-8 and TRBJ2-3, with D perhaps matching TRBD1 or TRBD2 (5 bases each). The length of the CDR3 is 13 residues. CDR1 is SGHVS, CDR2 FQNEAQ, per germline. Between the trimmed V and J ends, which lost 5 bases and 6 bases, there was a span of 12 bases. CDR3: CASSPEWGDTQYF. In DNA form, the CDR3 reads TGTGCCAGCAGCCCGGAGTGGGGGGATACGCAGTATTTT.

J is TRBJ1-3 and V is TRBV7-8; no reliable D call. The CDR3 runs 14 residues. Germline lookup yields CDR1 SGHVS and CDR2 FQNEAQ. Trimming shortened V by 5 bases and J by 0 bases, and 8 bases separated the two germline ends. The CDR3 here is CASSQMSSGNTIYF. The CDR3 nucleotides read TGTGCCAGCAGCCAGATGAGCTCTGGAAACACCATATATTTT.

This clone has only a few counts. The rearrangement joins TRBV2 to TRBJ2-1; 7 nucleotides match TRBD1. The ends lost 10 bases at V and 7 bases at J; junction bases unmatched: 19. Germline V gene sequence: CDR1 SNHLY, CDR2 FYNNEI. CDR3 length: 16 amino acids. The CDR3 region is CAILENDREVRNEQFF. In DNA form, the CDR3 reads TGTGCCATCCTGGAAAACGACAGGGAAGTGCGGAATGAGCAGTTCTTC.

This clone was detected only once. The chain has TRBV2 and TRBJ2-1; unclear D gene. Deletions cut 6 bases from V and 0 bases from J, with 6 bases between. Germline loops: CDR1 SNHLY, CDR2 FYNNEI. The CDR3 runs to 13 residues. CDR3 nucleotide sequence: TGTGCCAGCAGCCAAGCCTCCTACAATGAGCAGTTCTTC. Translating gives CASSQASYNEQFF. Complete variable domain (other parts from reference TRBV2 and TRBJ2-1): EPEVTQTPSHQVTQMGQEVILRCVPISNHLYFYWYRQILGQKVEFLVSFYNNEISEKSEIFDDQFSVERPDGSNFTLKIRSTKLEDSAMYFCASSQASYNEQFFGPGTRLTVL.

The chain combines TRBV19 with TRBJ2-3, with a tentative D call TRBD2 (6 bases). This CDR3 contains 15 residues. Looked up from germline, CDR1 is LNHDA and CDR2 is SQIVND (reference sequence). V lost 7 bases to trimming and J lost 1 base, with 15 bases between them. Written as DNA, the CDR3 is TGTGCCAGTACCCGGGAGCCCGCTGGCACAGATACGCAGTATTTT. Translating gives CASTREPAGTDTQYF.

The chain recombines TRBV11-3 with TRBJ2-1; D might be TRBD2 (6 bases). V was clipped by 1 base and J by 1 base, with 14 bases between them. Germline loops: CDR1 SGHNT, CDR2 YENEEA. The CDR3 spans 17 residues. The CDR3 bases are TGTGCCAGCAGCTTAGGGGGCGGGGCTATTTCCTACAATGAGCAGTTCTTC. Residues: CASSLGGGAISYNEQFF.

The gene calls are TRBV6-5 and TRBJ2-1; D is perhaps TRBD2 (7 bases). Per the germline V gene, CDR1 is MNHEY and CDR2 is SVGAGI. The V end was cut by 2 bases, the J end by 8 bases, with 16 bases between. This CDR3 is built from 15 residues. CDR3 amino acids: CASSYGVGGGDEQFF. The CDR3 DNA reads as TGTGCCAGCAGTTACGGAGTAGGGGGGGGAGATGAGCAGTTCTTC.

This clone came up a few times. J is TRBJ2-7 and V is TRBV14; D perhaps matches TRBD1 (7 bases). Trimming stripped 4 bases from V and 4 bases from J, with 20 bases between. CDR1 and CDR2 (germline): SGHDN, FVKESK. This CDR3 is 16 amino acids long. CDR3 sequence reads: CASSRGAGGSPYEQYF. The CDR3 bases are TGTGCCAGCAGCCGGGGGGCAGGGGGTTCTCCTTACGAGCAGTACTTC.

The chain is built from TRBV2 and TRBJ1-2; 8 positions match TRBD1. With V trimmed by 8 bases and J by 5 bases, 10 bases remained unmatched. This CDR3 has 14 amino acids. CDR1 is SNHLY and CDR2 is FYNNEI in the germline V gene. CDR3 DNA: TGTGCCAGCCAATACAGGGGGAAAGAGTATGGCTACACCTTC. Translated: CASQYRGKEYGYTF. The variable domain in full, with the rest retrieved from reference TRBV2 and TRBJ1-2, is EPEVTQTPSHQVTQMGQEVILRCVPISNHLYFYWYRQILGQKVEFLVSFYNNEISEKSEIFDDQFSVERPDGSNFTLKIRSTKLEDSAMYFCASQYRGKEYGYTFGSGTRLTVV.

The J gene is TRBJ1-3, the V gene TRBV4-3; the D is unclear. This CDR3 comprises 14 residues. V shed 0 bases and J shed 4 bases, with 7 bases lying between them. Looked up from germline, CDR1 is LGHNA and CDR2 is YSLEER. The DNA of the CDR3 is TGCGCCAGCAGCCAAGAACTTTTGGGAAACACCATATATTTT. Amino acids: CASSQELLGNTIYF.

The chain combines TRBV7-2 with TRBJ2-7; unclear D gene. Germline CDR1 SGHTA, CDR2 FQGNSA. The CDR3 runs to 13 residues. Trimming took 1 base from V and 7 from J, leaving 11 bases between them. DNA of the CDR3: TGTGCCAGCAGCTTAGAGCAGCGTAGGGAGCAGTACTTC. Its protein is CASSLEQRREQYF.

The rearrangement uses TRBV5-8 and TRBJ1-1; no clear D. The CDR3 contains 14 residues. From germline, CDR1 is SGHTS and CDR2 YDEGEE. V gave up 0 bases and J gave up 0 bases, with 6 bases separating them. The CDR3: CASSLGGVNTEAFF. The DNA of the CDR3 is TGTGCCAGCAGCTTGGGGGGTGTGAACACTGAAGCTTTCTTT.